This T cell receptor beta chain emerged from a study of control samples from healthy donors and cancer patients. V was trimmed by 1 base and J by 2 bases, leaving 9 bases between them. Germline CDR1 is SNHLY and CDR2 is FYNNEI. The CDR3 covers 14 residues. The method was immunoSEQ multiplex PCR; TCRdb's version includes in-frame clones alone and lacks a portion of them. Of about 49,000 clones listed, 86% are singletons. The specimen sequenced was PBMCs. The clonotype comes from a woman aged 50 to 60 with lung cancer. J is TRBJ2-7 and V is TRBV2, with a possible D match to TRBD2 (5 bases). The chain's CDR3 is CASSEGGPTYEQYF. The CDR3 DNA reads as TGTGCCAGCAGTGAAGGAGGGCCAACCTACGAGCAGTACTTC.